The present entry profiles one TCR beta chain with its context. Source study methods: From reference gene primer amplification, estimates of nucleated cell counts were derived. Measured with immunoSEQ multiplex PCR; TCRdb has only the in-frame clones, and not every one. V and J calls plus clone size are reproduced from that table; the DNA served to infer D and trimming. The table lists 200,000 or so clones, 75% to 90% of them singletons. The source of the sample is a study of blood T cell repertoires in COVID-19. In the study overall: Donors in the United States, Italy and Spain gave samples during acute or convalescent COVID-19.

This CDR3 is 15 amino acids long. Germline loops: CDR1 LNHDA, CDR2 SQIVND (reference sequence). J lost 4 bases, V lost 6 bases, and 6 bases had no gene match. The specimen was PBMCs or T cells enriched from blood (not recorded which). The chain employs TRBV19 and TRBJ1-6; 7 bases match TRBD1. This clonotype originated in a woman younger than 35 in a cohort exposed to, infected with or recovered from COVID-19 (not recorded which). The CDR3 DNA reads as TGTGCCAGTAGCCGGGACAGACCTTATAATTCACCCCTCCACTTT. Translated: CASSRDRPYNSPLHF.